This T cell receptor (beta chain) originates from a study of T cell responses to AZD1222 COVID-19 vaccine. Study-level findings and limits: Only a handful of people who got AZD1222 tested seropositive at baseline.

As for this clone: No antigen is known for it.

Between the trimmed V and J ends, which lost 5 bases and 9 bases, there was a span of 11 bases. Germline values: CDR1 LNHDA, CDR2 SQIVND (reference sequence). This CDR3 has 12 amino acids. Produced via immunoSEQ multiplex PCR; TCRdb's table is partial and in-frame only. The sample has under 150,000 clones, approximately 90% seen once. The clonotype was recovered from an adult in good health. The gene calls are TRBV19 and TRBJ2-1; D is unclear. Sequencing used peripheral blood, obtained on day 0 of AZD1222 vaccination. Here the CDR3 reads CASSFRGGEQFF. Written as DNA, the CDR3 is TGTGCCAGTAGTTTCAGAGGTGGTGAGCAGTTCTTC.